The rows below give T cell receptor beta chains drawn from one sample of a study of T cells in Graves' hyperthyroidism and ophthalmopathy. A single record per CDR3 protein comes from TCRdb applying MiXCR to the multiplex PCR reads. Found here are more than 350,000 distinct CDR3 sequences, approximately 14% of them singletons; the top ten hold about 21%. Sequencing was done on a sample of blood. These receptors were taken from an older woman with Graves' ophthalmopathy. CDR3s include the opening cysteine and the closing phenylalanine or tryptophan. D genes are given only for firm matches. Clone size, where shown, is once, few, many, or a class for clones that have expanded.

J | D | V | size | CDR3 | DNA
TRBJ2-5 | - | TRBV18 | many | CASCTDRQETQYF | TGTGCCAGCTGTACGGACAGACAAGAGACCCAGTACTTC
TRBJ2-5 | - | TRBV28 | many | CASSLSQGPGVETQYF | TGTGCCAGCAGTTTATCTCAGGGTCCAGGAGTAGAGACCCAGTACTTC
TRBJ1-5 | TRBD1 | TRBV28 | many | CASSSTGFSNQPQHF | TGTGCCAGCAGTTCGACAGGGTTTAGCAATCAGCCCCAGCATTTT
TRBJ1-5 | TRBD1 | TRBV10-2 | many | CASMRDRGPNQPQHF | TGCGCCAGCATGAGGGACAGGGGGCCCAATCAGCCCCAGCATTTT
TRBJ1-1 | TRBD1 | TRBV2 | many | CASSRGTGNTEAFF | TGTGCCAGCAGTAGGGGGACAGGGAACACTGAAGCTTTCTTT
TRBJ2-1 | - | TRBV24-1 | few | CATSDAVEQFF | TGTGCCACCAGTGATGCAGTTGAGCAGTTCTTC
TRBJ1-5 | - | TRBV12-3/TRBV12-4 | - | CASSFEVKQPQHF | TGTGCCAGCAGTTTCGAGGTGAAGCAGCCCCAGCATTTT
TRBJ2-1 | TRBD2 | TRBV28 | - | CASSSDRGLAGATYNEQFF | TGTGCCAGCAGTTCGGACAGGGGACTAGCGGGAGCCACATACAATGAGCAGTTCTTC
TRBJ1-1 | TRBD1 | TRBV19 | many | CASSLRTGVNTEAFF | TGTGCCAGTAGTCTAAGGACAGGCGTGAACACTGAAGCTTTCTTT
TRBJ2-1 | - | TRBV7-2 | - | CASSLSRGRNNEQFF | TGTGCCAGCAGCTTAAGCCGGGGACGGAACAATGAGCAGTTCTTC
TRBJ2-1 | TRBD2 | TRBV9 | few | CASSVLAGHNEQFF | TGTGCCAGCAGCGTATTAGCGGGACACAATGAGCAGTTCTTC
TRBJ2-1 | TRBD2 | TRBV2 | - | CASRTGTSDHEQFF | TGTGCCAGCAGGACCGGGACTAGCGATCATGAGCAGTTCTTC
TRBJ2-1 | TRBD2 | TRBV24-1 | many | CATSDRTSGNNEQFF | TGTGCCACCAGTGACCGGACTAGCGGGAACAATGAGCAGTTCTTC
TRBJ2-1 | TRBD1 | TRBV6-6 | many | CASSYPGQVGSYNEQFF | TGTGCCAGCAGTTACCCCGGACAGGTCGGCTCCTACAATGAGCAGTTCTTC
TRBJ1-3 | - | TRBV20-1 | few | CSARHREAGNTIYF | TGCAGTGCTAGGCATAGGGAAGCAGGAAACACCATATATTTT
TRBJ2-1 | - | TRBV6-1 | many | CASSATIRYDNEQFF | TGTGCCAGCAGTGCTACCATTCGCTACGACAATGAGCAGTTCTTC